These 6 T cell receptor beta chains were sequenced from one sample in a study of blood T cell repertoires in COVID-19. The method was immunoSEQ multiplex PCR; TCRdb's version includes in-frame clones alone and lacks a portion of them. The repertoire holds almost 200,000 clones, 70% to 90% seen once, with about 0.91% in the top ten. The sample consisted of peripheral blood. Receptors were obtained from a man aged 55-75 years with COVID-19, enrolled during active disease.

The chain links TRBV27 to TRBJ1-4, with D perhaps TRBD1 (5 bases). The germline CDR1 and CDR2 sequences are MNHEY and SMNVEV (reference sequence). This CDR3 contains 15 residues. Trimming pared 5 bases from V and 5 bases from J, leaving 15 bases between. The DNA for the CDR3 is TGTGCCAGCAGTCCGAACCAGGGCCTGAATGAAAAACTGTTTTTT. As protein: CASSPNQGLNEKLFF.

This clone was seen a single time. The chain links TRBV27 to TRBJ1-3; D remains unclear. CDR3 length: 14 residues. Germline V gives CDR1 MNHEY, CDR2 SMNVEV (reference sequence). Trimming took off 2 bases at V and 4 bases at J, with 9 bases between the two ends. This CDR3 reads CASSLEFSGNTIYF. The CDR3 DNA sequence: TGTGCCAGCAGTTTAGAGTTTTCGGGAAACACCATATATTTT.

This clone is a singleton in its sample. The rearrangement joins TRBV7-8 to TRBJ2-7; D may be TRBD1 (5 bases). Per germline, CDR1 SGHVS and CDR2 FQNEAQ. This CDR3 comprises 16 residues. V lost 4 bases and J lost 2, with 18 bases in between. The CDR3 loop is CASSSGWTSPAYEQYF. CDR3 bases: TGTGCCAGCAGCTCAGGGTGGACCTCCCCGGCCTACGAGCAGTACTTC.

CDR3 DNA sequence: TGTGCCAGCAGTGAATCCCTCGGGGGCACCGGGGAGCTGTTTTTT. It translates to CASSESLGGTGELFF. V usage is TRBV25-1 and J usage is TRBJ2-2, with a possible D match to TRBD2 (6 bases). This CDR3 region has 15 residues. The germline gives CDR1 MGHDK, CDR2 SYGVNS. V dropped 1 base and J dropped 4 bases, with 10 bases sitting between them.

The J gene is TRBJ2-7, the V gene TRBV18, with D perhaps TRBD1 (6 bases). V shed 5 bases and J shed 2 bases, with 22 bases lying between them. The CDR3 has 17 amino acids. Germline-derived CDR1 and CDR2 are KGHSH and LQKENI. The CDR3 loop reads CASSGLWTADEPYEQYF. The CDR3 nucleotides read TGTGCCAGCTCAGGCCTCTGGACAGCGGATGAGCCCTACGAGCAGTACTTC.

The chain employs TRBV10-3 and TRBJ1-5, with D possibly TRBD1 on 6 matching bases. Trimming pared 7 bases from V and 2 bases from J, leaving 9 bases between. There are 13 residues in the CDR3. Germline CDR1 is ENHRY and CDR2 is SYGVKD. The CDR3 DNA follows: TGTGCCATCACCAGGGGAGGCAATCAGCCCCAGCATTTT. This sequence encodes CAITRGGNQPQHF.